The T cell receptor (beta chain) under discussion was sequenced for a study of blood T cell repertoires in COVID-19. The germline V and J ends were trimmed by 3 bases and 0 bases, with 9 bases remaining between them. CDR3 size: 15 residues. Germline V gene sequence: CDR1 SGHDN, CDR2 FVKESK. Original methodology: Amplification from reference gene primers served as the basis for estimated nucleated cell counts. Produced via immunoSEQ multiplex PCR; TCRdb's table is partial and in-frame only. V, J and clone size are those of that table, while D and trimming were read from the DNA. The data contain about 280,000 clones, approximately 85% of them singletons.

The chain uses TRBV14 and TRBJ1-3; maybe TRBD1 (5 bases). Sequenced input: peripheral blood. The TCR was taken from a woman between 65 and 79 years old with acute or convalescent COVID-19. CDR3 coding DNA: TGTGCCAGCAGCCAGAGGACACACTCTGGAAACACCATATATTTT. It codes for CASSQRTHSGNTIYF.